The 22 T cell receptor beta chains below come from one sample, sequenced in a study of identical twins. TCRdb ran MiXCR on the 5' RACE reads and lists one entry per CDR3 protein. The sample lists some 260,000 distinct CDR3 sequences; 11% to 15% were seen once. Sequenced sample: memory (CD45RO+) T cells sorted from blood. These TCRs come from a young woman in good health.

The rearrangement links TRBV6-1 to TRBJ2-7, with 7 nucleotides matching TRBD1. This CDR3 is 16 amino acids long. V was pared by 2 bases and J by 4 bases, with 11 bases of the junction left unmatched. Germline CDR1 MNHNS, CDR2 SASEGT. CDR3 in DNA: TGTGCCAGCAGTGAACGTCCCAGGACAGGAAGTTACGAGCAGTACTTC. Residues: CASSERPRTGSYEQYF.

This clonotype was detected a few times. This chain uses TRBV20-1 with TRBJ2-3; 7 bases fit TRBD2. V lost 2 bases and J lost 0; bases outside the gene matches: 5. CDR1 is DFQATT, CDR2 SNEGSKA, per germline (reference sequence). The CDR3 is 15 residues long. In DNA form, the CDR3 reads TGCAGTGCTAGATACGGGGGGTCTAGCACAGATACGCAGTATTTT. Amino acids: CSARYGGSSTDTQYF.

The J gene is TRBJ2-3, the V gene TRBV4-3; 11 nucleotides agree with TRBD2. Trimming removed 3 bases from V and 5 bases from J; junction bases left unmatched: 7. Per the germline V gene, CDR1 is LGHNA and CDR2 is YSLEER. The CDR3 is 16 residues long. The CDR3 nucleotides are TGCGCCAGCAGCCAGCAGGGACTAGCGGTGGGAGATACGCAGTATTTT. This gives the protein CASSQQGLAVGDTQYF.

CDR3 loop: CASVLQLGEGYTF. The CDR3 DNA is TGTGCCAGCGTCCTCCAGCTGGGGGAGGGCTACACCTTC. The chain has TRBV6-1 and TRBJ1-2; D is possibly TRBD1 (5 bases). V lost 8 bases and J lost 8, with 18 bases in between. Germline CDR1 reads MNHNS; CDR2 reads SASEGT. This CDR3 spans 13 amino acids.

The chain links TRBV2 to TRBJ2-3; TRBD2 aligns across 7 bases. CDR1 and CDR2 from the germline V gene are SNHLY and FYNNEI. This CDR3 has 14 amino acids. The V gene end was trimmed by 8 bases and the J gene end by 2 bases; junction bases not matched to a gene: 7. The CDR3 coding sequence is TGTGCCAGCGGCCTAGCGGAAAACACAGATACGCAGTATTTT. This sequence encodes CASGLAENTDTQYF.

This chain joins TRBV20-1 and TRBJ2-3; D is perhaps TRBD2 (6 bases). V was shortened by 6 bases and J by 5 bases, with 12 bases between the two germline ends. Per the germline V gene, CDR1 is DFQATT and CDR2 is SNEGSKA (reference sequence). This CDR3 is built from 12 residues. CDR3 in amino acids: CSAILGGDTQYF. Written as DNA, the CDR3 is TGCAGTGCAATCCTGGGGGGAGATACGCAGTATTTT.

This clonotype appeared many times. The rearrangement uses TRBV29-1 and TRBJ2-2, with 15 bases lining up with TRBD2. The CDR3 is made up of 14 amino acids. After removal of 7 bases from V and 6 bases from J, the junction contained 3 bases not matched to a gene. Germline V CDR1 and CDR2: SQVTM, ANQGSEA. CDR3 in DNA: TGCAGCGGGCGGACTAGCGGGAGGGCCGGGGAGCTGTTTTTT. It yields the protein CSGRTSGRAGELFF.

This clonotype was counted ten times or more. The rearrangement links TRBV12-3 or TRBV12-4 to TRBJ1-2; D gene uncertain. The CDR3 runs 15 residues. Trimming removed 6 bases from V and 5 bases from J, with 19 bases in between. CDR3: CASRDQGSVGYGYTF. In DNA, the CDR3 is TGTGCCAGCAGGGACCAAGGCAGTGTAGGGTATGGCTACACCTTC.

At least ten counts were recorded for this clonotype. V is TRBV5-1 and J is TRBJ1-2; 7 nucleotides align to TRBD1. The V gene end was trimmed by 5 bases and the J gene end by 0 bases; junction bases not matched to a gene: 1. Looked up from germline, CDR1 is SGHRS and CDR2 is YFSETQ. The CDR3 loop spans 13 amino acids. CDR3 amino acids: CASRGQTNYGYTF. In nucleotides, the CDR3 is TGCGCCAGCAGGGGACAGACTAACTATGGCTACACCTTC.

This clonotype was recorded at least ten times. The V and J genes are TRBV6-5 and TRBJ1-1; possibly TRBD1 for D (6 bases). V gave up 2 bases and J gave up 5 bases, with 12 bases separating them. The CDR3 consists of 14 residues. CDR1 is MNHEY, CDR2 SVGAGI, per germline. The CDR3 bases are TGTGCCAGCAGTTACCGCAGGGGAGGGACTGAAGCTTTCTTT. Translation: CASSYRRGGTEAFF.

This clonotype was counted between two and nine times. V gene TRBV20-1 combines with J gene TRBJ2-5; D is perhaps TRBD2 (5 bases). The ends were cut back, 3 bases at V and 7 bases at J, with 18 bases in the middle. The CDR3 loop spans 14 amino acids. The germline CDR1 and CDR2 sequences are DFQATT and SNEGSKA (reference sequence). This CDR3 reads CSARGNGKYGTQYF. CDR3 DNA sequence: TGCAGTGCTAGGGGAAACGGGAAATACGGGACCCAGTACTTC.

The CDR3 reads CASSSPGQNQPQHF. CDR3 DNA sequence: TGTGCCAGCAGCTCGCCGGGACAGAATCAGCCCCAGCATTTT. The genes are TRBV7-8 and TRBJ1-5; 7 bases fit TRBD1. Germline CDR1 reads SGHVS; CDR2 reads FQNEAQ. V gave up 4 bases and J gave up 4 bases; unmatched junction bases: 4. This CDR3 region has 14 residues.

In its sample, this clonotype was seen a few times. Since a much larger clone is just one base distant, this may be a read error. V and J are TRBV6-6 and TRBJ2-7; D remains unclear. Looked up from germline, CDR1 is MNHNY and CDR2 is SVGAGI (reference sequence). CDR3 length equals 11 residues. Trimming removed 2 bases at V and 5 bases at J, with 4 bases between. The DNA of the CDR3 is TGTGCCAGCAGTTACACCCACGAGCAGTACTTC. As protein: CASSYTHEQYF.

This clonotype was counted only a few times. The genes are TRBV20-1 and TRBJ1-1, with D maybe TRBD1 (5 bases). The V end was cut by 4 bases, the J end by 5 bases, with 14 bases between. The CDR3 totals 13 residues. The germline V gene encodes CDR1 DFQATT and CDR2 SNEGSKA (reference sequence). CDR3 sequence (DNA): TGCAGTGCTACCTCGCGGGGCCGAACTGAAGCTTTCTTT. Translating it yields CSATSRGRTEAFF.

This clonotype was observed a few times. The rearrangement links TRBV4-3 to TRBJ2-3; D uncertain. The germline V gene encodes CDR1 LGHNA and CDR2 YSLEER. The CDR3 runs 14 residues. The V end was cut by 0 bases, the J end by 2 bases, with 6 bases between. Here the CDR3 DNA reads TGCGCCAGCAGCCAAGAAACGGACACAGATACGCAGTATTTT. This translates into CASSQETDTDTQYF.

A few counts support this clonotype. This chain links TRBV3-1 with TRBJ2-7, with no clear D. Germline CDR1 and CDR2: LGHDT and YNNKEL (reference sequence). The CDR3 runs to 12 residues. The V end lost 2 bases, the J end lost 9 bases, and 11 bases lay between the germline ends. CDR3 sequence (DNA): TGTGCCAGCAGCCAACAATCGAACCGGCAGTACTTC. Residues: CASSQQSNRQYF.

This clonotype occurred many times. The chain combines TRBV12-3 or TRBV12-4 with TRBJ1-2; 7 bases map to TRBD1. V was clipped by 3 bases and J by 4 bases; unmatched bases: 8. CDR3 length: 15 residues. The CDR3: CASSFSPQGGYGYTF. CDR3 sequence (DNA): TGTGCCAGCAGTTTCTCTCCTCAGGGGGGCTATGGCTACACCTTC.

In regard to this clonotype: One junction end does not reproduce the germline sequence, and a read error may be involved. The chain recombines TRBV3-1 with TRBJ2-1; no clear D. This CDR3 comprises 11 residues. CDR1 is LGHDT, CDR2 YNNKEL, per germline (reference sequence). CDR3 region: CPSSQAYEQFF. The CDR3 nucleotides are TGTCCCAGCAGCCAAGCTTATGAGCAGTTCTTC.

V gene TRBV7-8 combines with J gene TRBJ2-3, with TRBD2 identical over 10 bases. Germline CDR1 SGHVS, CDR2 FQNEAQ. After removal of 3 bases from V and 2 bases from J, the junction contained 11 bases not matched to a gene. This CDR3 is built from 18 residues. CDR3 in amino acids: CASSLRVVAGGVTDTQYF. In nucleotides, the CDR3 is TGTGCCAGCAGCTTGAGAGTCGTAGCGGGGGGCGTCACAGATACGCAGTATTTT.

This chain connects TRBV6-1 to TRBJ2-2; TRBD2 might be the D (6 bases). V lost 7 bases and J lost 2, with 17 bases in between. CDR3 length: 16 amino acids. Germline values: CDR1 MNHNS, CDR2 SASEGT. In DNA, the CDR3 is TGTGCCAGCACGGAGGGTAGCGCAATTAACACCGGGGAGCTGTTTTTT. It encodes CASTEGSAINTGELFF.

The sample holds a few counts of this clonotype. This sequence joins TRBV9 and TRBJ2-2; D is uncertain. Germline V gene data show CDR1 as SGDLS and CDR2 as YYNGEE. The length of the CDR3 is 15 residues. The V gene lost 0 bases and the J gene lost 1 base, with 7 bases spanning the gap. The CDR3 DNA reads TGTGCCAGCAGCGTAGATTGGGGGAACACCGGGGAGCTGTTTTTT. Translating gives CASSVDWGNTGELFF. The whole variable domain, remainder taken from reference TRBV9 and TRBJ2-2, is DSGVTQTPKHLITATGQRVTLRCSPRSGDLSVYWYQQSLDQGLQFLIQYYNGEERAKGNILERFSAQQFPDLHSELNLSSLELGDSALYFCASSVDWGNTGELFFGEGSRLTVL.

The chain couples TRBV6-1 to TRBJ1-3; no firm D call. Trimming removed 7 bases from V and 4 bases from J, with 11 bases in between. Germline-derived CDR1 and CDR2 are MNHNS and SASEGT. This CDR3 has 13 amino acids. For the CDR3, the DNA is TGTGCCAGCACCCCGACGGTGGGAAACACCATATATTTT. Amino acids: CASTPTVGNTIYF.